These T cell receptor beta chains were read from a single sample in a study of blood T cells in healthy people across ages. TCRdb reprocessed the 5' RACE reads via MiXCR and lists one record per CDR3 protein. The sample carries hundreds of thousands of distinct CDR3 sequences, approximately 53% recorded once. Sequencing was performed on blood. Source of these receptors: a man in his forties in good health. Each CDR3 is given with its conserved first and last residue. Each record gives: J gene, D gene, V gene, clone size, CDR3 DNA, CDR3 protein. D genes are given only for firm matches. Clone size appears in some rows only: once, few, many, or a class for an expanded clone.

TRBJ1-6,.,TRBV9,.,TGTGCCAGCAGCGGAGGGGCTCCCGGGAGGACTTCACCCCTCCACTTT,CASSGGAPGRTSPLHF
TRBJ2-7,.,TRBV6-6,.,TGTGCCAGCAGATTCAGCCACGAGCAGTACTTC,CASRFSHEQYF
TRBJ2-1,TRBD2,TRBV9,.,TGTGCCAGCAGCGCCGGGACTAGCAATTGGGATGAGCAGTTCTTC,CASSAGTSNWDEQFF
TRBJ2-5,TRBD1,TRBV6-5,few,TGTGCCAGCAGGCGGACAGGGGGCATTAAGACCCAGTACTTC,CASRRTGGIKTQYF
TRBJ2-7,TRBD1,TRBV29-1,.,TGCAGCGGGATGAGACAGGGCACCTACGAGCAGTACTTC,CSGMRQGTYEQYF
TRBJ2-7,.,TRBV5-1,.,TGCGCCAGCAGCCAACAGGGCAACTCCTACGAGCAGTACTTC,CASSQQGNSYEQYF
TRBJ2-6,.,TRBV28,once,TGTGCCAGCATGCGGCGGAACTCTGGGGCCAACGCCCTGACTTTC,CASMRRNSGANALTF
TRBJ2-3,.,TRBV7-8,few,TGTGCCAGCAGCCCCATACCGGGGCAGGTCCGCACAGATACGCAGTATTTT,CASSPIPGQVRTDTQYF
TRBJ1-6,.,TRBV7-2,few,TGTGCCAGCAGCTTAAACAGGGACTATAATTCACCCCTCCACTTT,CASSLNRDYNSPLHF
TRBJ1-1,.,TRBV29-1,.,TGCAGCGTTGATACGGAGGGAGCTTTCTTT,CSVDTEGAFF
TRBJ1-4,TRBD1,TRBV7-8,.,TGTGCCAGCAGCCCTAACCGGGACAGGGGTGAAAAACTGTTTTTT,CASSPNRDRGEKLFF
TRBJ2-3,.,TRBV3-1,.,TGTGCCAGCAGCCACGGCGCGGCCCCTAGCACAGATACGCAGTATTTT,CASSHGAAPSTDTQYF
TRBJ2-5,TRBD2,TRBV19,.,TGTGCCAGTAGAACAACATCGGGACTAGCTGGGACCCAGTACTTC,CASRTTSGLAGTQYF
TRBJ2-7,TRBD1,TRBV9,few,TGTGCCAGCAGCGCGGGACAGGGCCCAGTTGGCGAGCAGTACTTC,CASSAGQGPVGEQYF
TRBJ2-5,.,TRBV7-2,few,TGTGCCAGCAGCCCCGAGGGGCTAGCAAGGGAGACCCAGTACTTC,CASSPEGLARETQYF
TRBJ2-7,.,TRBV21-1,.,TGTGCCAGCAGCAATCGGGAAGGACTAGCCTTCTACGAGCAGTACTTC,CASSNREGLAFYEQYF
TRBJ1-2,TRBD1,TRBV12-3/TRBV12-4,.,TGTGCCAGCAGTCCGACCAGGACAGGGTGTGGCTACACCTTC,CASSPTRTGCGYTF
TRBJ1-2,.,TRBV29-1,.,TGCAGCGTCTGGGCCTTGGCTAGTGATGGCTACACCTTC,CSVWALASDGYTF
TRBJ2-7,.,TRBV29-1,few,TGCAGCGTTGAGTTCTCAGGGCGCGAGCAGTACTTC,CSVEFSGREQYF
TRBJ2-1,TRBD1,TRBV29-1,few,TGCAGCGTCCAGGGCAGGACAGGGAATAATATCAATGAGCAGTTCTTC,CSVQGRTGNNINEQFF
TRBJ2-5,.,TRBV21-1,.,TGTGCCAGCTCACTGGGGCATAAACCTGGGACAGGGAAAGAGACGAACACGGAGACCCAGTACTTC,CASSLGHKPGTGKETNTETQYF
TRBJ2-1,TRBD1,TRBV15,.,TGTGCCACCAGCAGATTAGGGACAGGGGAGGATGAGCAGTTCTTC,CATSRLGTGEDEQFF